The T cell receptor beta chain described here comes from a study of low-dose radiotherapy and immunotherapy resistance in tumors. Study-wide background: From cycle 1 day 1, patients took oral aspirin 300 mg every day for four cycles.

Time point meaning: after trial treatment. The treatment: LDRT plus nivolumab, ipilimumab, low-dose cyclophosphamide and aspirin (RACIN trial). Nivolumab, ipilimumab, aspirin, low-dose cyclophosphamide and low-dose radiotherapy were given to donors. Patients eligible had advanced solid tumors without tumor-infiltrating lymphocytes. First-strand cDNA used TRAV- and TRBV-specific primers, covering alpha and beta chains. Using a constant-region primer together with a V-primer adapter, TCRs were subjected to roughly 20 PCR cycles of amplification. TCRdb analysed the reads with MiXCR anew, one entry per CDR3 protein. The sample consists of 45,000 or so distinct CDR3 sequences, 20% to 25% of them appearing once. This clonotype came up many times. Germline lookup yields CDR1 DFQATT and CDR2 SNEGSKA (reference sequence). This CDR3 has 14 residues. Trimming cost V 0 bases and J 1 base, with 7 bases left between them.

This specimen consisted of PBMCs, obtained after low-dose radiotherapy plus immunotherapy. The chain joins TRBV20-1 to TRBJ2-1; D is ambiguous. This receptor was identified in a male donor with prostate cancer. The CDR3: CSARDLPSYNEQFF. In nucleotides, the CDR3 is TGCAGTGCTAGAGATCTACCATCCTACAATGAGCAGTTCTTC.